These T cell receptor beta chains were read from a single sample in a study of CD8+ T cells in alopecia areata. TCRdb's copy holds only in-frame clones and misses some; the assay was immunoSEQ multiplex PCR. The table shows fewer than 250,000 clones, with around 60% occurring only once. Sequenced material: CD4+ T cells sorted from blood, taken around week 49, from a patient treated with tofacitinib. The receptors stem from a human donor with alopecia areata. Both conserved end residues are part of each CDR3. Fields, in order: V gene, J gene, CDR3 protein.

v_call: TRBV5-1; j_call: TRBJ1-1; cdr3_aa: CASRYRAMNTEAFF
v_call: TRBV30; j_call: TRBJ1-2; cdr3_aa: CAWSTSLNRAHGYTF
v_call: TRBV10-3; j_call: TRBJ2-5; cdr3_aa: CATRDRYQETQYF
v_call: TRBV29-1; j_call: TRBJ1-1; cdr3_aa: CSVEDRGEAFF
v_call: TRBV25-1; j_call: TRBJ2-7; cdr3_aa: CASSPVEPSSYEQYF
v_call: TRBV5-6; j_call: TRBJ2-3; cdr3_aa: CASRSAGTTSTDTQYF
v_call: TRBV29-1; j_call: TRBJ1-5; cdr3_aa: CSVAENSNQPQHF
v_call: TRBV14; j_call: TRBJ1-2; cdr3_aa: CASSQDTLNGYTF
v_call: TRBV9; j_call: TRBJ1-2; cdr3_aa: CASSANDGWGYTF
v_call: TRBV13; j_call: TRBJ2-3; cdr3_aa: CASSLGIWRRRTDTQYF
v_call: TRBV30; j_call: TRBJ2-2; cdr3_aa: CAWSLSRTGELFF
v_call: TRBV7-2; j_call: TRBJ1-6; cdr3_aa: CASTPTPGGGSPLHF
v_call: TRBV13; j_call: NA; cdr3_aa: CASSLGEGQGHEQYF
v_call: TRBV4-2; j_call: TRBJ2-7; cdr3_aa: CASSPEIRQPPSHF
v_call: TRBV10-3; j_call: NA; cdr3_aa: CAISEPTGGTYEQYF
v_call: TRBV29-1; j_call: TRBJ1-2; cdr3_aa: CSVEQASYGYTF
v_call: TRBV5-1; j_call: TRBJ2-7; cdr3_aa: CASSLDGVSYEQYF
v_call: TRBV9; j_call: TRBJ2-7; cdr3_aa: CASSVPHEQYF
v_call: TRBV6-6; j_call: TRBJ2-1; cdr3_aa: CASSALAGGPPGEQFF
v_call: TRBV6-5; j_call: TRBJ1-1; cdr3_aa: CASSFGGNEAFF
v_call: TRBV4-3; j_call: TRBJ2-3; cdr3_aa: CASSRTRDFITDTQYF
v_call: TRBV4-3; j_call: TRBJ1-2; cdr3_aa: CASSQETGQPLYGYTF
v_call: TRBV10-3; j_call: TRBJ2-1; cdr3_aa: CAISQTSGENNEQFF
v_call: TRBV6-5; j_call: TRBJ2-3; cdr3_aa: CASGSTDTQYF
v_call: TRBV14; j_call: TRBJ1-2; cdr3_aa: CASSQKTGHLGYTF
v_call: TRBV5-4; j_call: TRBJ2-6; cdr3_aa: CASSRTGSGANVLTF
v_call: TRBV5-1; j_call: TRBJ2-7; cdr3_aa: CASSREESEQYF